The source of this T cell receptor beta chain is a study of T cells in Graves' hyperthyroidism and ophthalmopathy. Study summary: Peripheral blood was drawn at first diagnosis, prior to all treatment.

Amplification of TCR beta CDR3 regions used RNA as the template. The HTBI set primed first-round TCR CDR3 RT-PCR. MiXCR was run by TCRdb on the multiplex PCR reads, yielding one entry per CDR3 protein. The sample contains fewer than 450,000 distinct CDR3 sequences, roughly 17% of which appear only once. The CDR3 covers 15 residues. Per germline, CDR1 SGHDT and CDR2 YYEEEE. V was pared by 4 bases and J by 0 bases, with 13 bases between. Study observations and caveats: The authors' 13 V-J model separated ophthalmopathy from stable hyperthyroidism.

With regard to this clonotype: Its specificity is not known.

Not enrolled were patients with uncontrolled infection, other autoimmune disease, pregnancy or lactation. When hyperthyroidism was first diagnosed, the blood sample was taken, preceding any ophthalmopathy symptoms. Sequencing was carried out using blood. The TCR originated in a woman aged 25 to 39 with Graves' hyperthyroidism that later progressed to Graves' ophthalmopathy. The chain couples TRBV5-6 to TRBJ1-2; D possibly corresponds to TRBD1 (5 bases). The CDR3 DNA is TGTGCCAGCAGCGGGTGGGACGGAGCTAACTATGGCTACACCTTC. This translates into CASSGWDGANYGYTF. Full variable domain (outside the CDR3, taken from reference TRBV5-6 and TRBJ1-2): DAGVTQSPTHLIKTRGQQVTLRCSPKSGHDTVSWYQQALGQGPQFIFQYYEEEERQRGNFPDRFSGHQFPNYSSELNVNALLLGDSALYLCASSGWDGANYGYTFGSGTRLTVV.